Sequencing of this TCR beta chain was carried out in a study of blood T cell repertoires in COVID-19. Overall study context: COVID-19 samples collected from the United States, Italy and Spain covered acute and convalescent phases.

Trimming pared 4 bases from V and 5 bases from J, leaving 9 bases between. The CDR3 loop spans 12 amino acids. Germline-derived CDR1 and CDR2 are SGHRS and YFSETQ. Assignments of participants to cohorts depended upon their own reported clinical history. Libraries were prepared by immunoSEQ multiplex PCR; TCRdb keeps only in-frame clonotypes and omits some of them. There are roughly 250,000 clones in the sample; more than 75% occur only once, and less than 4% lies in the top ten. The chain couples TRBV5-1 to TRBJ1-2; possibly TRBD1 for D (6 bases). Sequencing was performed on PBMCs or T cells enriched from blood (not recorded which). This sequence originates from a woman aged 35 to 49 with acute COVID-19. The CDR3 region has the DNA TGCGCCAGCAGCCCCGACAGGTATGGCTACACCTTC. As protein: CASSPDRYGYTF.